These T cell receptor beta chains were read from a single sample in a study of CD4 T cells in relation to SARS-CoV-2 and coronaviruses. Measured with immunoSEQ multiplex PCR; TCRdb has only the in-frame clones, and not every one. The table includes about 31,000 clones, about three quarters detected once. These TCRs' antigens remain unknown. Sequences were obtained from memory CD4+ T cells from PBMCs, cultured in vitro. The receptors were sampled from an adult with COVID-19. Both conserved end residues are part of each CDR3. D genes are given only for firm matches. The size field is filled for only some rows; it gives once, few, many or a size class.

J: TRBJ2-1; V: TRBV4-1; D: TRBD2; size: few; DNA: TGCGCCAGCAGCCAAGATTGGGCTAGCGGGTTCTCCTACAATGAGCAGTTCTTC; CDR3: CASSQDWASGFSYNEQFF
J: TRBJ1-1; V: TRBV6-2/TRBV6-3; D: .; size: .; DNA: TGTGCCAGCAGTTACAGGGACCGAAGGGGTGTGGCTGAAGCTTTCTTT; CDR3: CASSYRDRRGVAEAFF
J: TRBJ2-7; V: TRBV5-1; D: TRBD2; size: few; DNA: TGCGCCAGCAGCTGGGGACTAGCGGGAGTAGTCTACGAGCAGTACTTC; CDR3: CASSWGLAGVVYEQYF
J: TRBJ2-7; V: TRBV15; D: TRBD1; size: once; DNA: TGTGCCACCAGCAGAGAATCCCCGGGACAGGGGGTAGAGCAGTACTTC; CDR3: CATSRESPGQGVEQYF
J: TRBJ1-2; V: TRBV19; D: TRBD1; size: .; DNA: TGTGCCAGTAGCAGGGGGCGCCTCGGGGTTACTGGCTACACCTTC; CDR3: CASSRGRLGVTGYTF
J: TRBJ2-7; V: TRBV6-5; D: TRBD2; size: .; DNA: TGTGCCAGCAGTTACATAAGACTAGCGGGAGTCGAGCAGTACTTC; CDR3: CASSYIRLAGVEQYF
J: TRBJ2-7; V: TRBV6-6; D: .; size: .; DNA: TGTGCCAGCAGTTACAGGGAGCCTAGTCACCACGAGCAGTACTTC; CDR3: CASSYREPSHHEQYF
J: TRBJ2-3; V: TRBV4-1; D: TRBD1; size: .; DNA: TGCGCCAGCAGCCACCAGCGACAGGGGGCTCGCACAGATACGCAGTATTTT; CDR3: CASSHQRQGARTDTQYF
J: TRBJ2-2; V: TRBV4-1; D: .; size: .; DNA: TGCGCCAGCAGCCAACTAAGACTAGTGTCCGGGGAGCTGTTTTTT; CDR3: CASSQLRLVSGELFF
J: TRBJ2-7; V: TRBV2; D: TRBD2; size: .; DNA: TGTGCCAGCAGGGGGGGGGCCTACGAGCAGTACTTC; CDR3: CASRGGAYEQYF
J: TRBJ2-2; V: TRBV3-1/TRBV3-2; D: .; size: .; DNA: TGTGCCAGCAGCCAAGGTACTACCGGGGAGCTGTTTTTT; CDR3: CASSQGTTGELFF
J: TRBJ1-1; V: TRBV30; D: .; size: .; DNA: TGTGCCTGGAGTCGACAGAAGAACACTGAAGCTTTCTTT; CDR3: CAWSRQKNTEAFF
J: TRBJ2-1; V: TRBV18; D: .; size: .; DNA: TGTGCCAGCTCATCAACAGGGCTCAATGAGCAGTTCTTC; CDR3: CASSSTGLNEQFF
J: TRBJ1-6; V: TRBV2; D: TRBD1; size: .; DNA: TGTGCCAGCAGGGGGCCGGGACAGGACAATTCACCCCTCCACTTT; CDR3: CASRGPGQDNSPLHF
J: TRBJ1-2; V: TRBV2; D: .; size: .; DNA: TGTGCCAGCAAACTACAGGCTAACTATGGCTACACCTTC; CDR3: CASKLQANYGYTF
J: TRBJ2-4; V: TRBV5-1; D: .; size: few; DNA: TGCGCCAGCAGCTTCGAGGATCGAAACATTCAGTACTTC; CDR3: CASSFEDRNIQYF
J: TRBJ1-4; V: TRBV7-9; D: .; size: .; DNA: TGTGCCAGCAGCTTTTCCCGATCCGGAGAAAAACTGTTTTTT; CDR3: CASSFSRSGEKLFF
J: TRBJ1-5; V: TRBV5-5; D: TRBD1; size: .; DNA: TGTGCCAGCAGCCCACGGGACAGGGGAAATCAGCCCCAGCATTTT; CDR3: CASSPRDRGNQPQHF
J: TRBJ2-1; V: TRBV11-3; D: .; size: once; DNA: TGTGCCAGCAGCTTGGGGCAGGGGGAACTAGCGTCATACAATGAGCAGTTCTTC; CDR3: CASSLGQGELASYNEQFF
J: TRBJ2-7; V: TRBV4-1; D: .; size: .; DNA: TGCGCCAGCAGCCTCGCTCAGGGTACGTACGAGCAGTACTTC; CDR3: CASSLAQGTYEQYF
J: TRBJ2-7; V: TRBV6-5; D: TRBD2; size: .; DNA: TGTGCCAGCACCCCTTGGGGAGGGTCCTACGAGCAGTACTTC; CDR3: CASTPWGGSYEQYF
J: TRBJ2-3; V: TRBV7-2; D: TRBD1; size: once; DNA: TGTGCCAGCAGCGGAAGGGACAGGCCCACAGATACGCAGTATTTT; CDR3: CASSGRDRPTDTQYF
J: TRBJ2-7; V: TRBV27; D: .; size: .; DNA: TGTGCCAGCAGTTTATCGGGGGCAGGGACCCCGTTCGAGCAGTACTTC; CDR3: CASSLSGAGTPFEQYF
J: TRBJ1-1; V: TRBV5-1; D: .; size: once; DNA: TGCGCCAGCAGCTTGGAGAATCCGAACGGAGCTTTCTTT; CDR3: CASSLENPNGAFF
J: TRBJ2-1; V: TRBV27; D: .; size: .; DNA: TGTGCCAGCAGTGGGGGACGGAGCTCCTACAATGAGCAGTTCTTC; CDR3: CASSGGRSSYNEQFF
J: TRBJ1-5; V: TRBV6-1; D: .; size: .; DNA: TGTGCCAGCAGTGAAGCGGATGGACCTTATAGGGGTTATAGCAATCAGCCCCAGCATTTT; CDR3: CASSEADGPYRGYSNQPQHF
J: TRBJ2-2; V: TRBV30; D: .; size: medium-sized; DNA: TGTGCCTGGAGGCGACGGACCAACACCGGGGAGCTGTTTTTT; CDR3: CAWRRRTNTGELFF
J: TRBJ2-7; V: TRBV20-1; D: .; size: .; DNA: TGCAGTGCTAGAGACCCCCACGAGCAGTACTTC; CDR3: CSARDPHEQYF
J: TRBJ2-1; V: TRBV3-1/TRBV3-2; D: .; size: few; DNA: TGTGCCAGCAGGCATAACAATGAGCAGTTCTTC; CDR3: CASRHNNEQFF
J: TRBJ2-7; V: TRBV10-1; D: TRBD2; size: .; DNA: TGCGCCAGCAGCGAAAACATAGCGGGAGAAGACGAGCAGTACTTC; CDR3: CASSENIAGEDEQYF
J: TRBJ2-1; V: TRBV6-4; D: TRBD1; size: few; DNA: TGTGCCAGCAGTGGGGGACAGGGGGAAGGCAATGAGCAGTTCTTC; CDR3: CASSGGQGEGNEQFF
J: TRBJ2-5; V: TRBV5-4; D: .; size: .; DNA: TGTGCCAGCAGCTTGGCCGGGGGACGGGGACAAGAGACCCAGTACTTC; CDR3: CASSLAGGRGQETQYF
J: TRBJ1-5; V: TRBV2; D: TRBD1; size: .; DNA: TGTGCCAGCAGTGGACAGGGGGCAAGTCAGCCCCAGCATTTT; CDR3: CASSGQGASQPQHF
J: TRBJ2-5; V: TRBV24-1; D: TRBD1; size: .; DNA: TGTGCCACCCGGGGAACAGGGGGGAAAGAGACCCAGTACTTC; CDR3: CATRGTGGKETQYF
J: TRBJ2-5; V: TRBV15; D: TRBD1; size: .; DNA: TGTGCCACCAGCAGAGATGGCAGGGGGCGACGCGAGACCCAGTACTTC; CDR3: CATSRDGRGRRETQYF
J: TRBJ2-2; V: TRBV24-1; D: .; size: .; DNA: TGTGCCACCAGTCGCCACCAAACAGGAGGGGGGGAGCTGTTTTTT; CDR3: CATSRHQTGGGELFF
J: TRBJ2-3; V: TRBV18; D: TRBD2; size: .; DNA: TGTGCCAGCTCACCCTTGACTAGCCGTAGCACAGATACGCAGTATTTT; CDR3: CASSPLTSRSTDTQYF
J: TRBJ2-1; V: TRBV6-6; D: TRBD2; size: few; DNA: TGTGCCAGCAGACCAGGACTAGCGGGAGCCAATGAGCAGTTCTTC; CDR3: CASRPGLAGANEQFF
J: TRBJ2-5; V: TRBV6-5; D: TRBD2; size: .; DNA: TGTGCCAGCGCCCTCGCGGGGGAAGAGACCCAGTACTTC; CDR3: CASALAGEETQYF
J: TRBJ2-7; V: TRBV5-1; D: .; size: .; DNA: TGCGCCAGCAGCTTGGAGGCAGGGAATTCCTACGAGCAGTACTTC; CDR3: CASSLEAGNSYEQYF
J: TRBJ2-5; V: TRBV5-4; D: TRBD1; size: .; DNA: TGTGCCAGCAGCTTTACAGGGGAAGAGACCCAGTACTTC; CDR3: CASSFTGEETQYF
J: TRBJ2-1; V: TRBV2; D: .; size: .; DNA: TGTGCCAGTAGAGGGACGCTTCTCTACAATGAGCAGTTCTTC; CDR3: CASRGTLLYNEQFF
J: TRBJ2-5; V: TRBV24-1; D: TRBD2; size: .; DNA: TGTGCCACCAGTGATTCCGGCCCTAGCGGGGGCCTGGCCCAGTACTTC; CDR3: CATSDSGPSGGLAQYF
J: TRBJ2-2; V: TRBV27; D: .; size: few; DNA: TGTGCCAGCAGTTTAGGGAGTGCGAACACCGGGGAGCTGTTTTTT; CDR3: CASSLGSANTGELFF
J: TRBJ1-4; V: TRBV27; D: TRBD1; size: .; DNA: TGTGCCAGCAGTTTGACCGGGACAGGGGGTAGATGGAGTGAAAAACTGTTTTTT; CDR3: CASSLTGTGGRWSEKLFF
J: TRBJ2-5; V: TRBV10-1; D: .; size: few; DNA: TGCGCCAGCAGTGTTTTCAGCCTACCTGAAGAGACCCAGTACTTC; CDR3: CASSVFSLPEETQYF